A single sample is the source of the 19 T cell receptor beta chains below, sequenced in a study of T cells in Graves' hyperthyroidism and ophthalmopathy (dated by TCRdb to between 2018 and 2021). Library creation used multiplex PCR. Instrument used: Illumina HiSeq 2000. The TCR beta CDR3 regions were amplified from the RNA transcripts. The first round of RT-PCR for the TCR CDR3 was performed with the HTBI primer set and the Qiagen OneStep RT-PCR kit. TCRdb handled the public reads itself, with Q25 trimming in fastp and clone calling in MiXCR, and kept productive beta chains. For every CDR3 protein sequence, its rows merge into one entry that carries the most common genes and DNA. The sample profile shows 400,000 to 600,000 distinct CDR3 sequences; approximately 16% of them were found once. Less than 30% of the sample is in the top ten clones. Material: blood. The receptors were sampled from a woman under 40 with Graves' ophthalmopathy.

This clonotype has ten or more counts. The J gene is TRBJ1-1, the V gene TRBV12-3 or TRBV12-4; D unclear. The CDR3 totals 15 residues. V was trimmed by 1 base and J by 1 base, leaving 10 bases between them. The CDR3 region has the DNA TGTGCCAGCAGTTTAGGGCTATTGGGGAACACTGAAGCTTTCTTT. It is translated as CASSLGLLGNTEAFF.

This clonotype was seen only a few times. The chain joins TRBV7-6 to TRBJ2-2, with 7 bases identical to TRBD2. This CDR3 has 18 residues. The junction had 16 bases not matched to a gene; V was cut back by 3 bases and J by 6 bases. Germline-derived CDR1 and CDR2 are SGHVS and FNYEAQ. The DNA of the CDR3 is TGTGCCAGCAGCTTCATGATAGCGGGCGGGAAGGCTGCCGGGGAGCTGTTTTTT. Residues: CASSFMIAGGKAAGELFF.

This clonotype was picked up many times. The chain links TRBV7-2 to TRBJ2-3, with D possibly being TRBD2 (5 bases). V was shortened by 4 bases and J by 5 bases, with 16 bases between the two germline ends. The CDR3 consists of 15 residues. Germline-derived CDR1 and CDR2 are SGHTA and FQGNSA. The CDR3 DNA is TGTGCCAGCAGCTCTAGCTCCGCGGGCGGAGATACGCAGTATTTT. Its protein product is CASSSSSAGGDTQYF.

This clonotype showed up just a few times. The chain carries TRBV19 and TRBJ1-5; no clear D. V lost 3 bases to trimming and J lost 0 bases, with 15 bases between them. Germline CDR1 LNHDA, CDR2 SQIVND (reference sequence). The CDR3 contains 17 residues. As DNA, the CDR3 is TGTGCCAGTAGTATCTCCATCCCGGGGATTAGCAATCAGCCCCAGCATTTT. Amino acid sequence: CASSISIPGISNQPQHF. Full variable domain (remainder filled in from reference TRBV19 and TRBJ1-5): DGGITQSPKYLFRKEGQNVTLSCEQNLNHDAMYWYRQDPGQGLRLIYYSQIVNDFQKGDIAEGYSVSREKKESFPLTVTSAQKNPTAFYLCASSISIPGISNQPQHFGDGTRLSIL.

This clonotype was counted ten times or more. The chain joins TRBV27 to TRBJ2-4; TRBD2 is a possible D gene (7 bases). V was clipped by 3 bases and J by 9 bases, with 24 bases between them. There are 17 residues in the CDR3. The germline V gene has CDR1 MNHEY and CDR2 SMNVEV (reference sequence). The CDR3 sequence is CASSFSPGQGEGGIQYF. The DNA of the CDR3 is TGTGCCAGCAGTTTCTCCCCGGGACAAGGGGAGGGTGGCATTCAGTACTTC.

This clonotype was found many times. The V gene is TRBV12-3 or TRBV12-4, the J gene TRBJ2-7; unclear D gene. The V end was cut by 2 bases, the J end by 6 bases, with 8 bases between. There are 12 residues in the CDR3. DNA of the CDR3: TGTGCCAGCAGTTTATCCGGGTCCGAGCAGTACTTC. Translation gives CASSLSGSEQYF.

This clonotype came up many times. This rearrangement joins TRBV5-5 to TRBJ2-3; D not certain. The CDR3 runs 14 residues. Looked up from germline, CDR1 is SGHKS and CDR2 is YYEKEE (reference sequence). The V end lost 0 bases, the J end lost 5 bases, and 10 bases lay between the germline ends. This chain's CDR3 is CASSLEKARDTQYF. In nucleotides, the CDR3 is TGTGCCAGCAGCTTGGAAAAGGCGAGAGATACGCAGTATTTT.

This clonotype has a count of ten or more. J is TRBJ2-5 and V is TRBV28; unclear D gene. CDR3 length equals 13 residues. In germline, CDR1 is MDHEN, CDR2 SYDVKM. V was trimmed by 6 bases and J by 5 bases, leaving 13 bases between them. The CDR3: CASRAPPSETQYF. CDR3 nucleotides: TGTGCCAGCAGGGCACCACCCAGCGAGACCCAGTACTTC.

In this sample, this clonotype turned up many times. The chain combines TRBV20-1 with TRBJ2-5; D is possibly TRBD1 or TRBD2 (6 bases each). Germline CDR1 and CDR2: DFQATT and SNEGSKA (reference sequence). CDR3 length: 13 amino acids. Deletions cut 5 bases from V and 5 bases from J, with 15 bases between. Here the CDR3 DNA reads TGCAGTGCTGCCTCGGGGGCATCCGAGACCCAGTACTTC. Translating gives CSAASGASETQYF.

The chain recombines TRBV4-1 with TRBJ2-2; the D is unclear. CDR1 MGHRA and CDR2 YSYEKL come from the germline V gene. This CDR3 spans 15 amino acids. V lost 0 bases to trimming and J lost 5 bases, with 10 bases between them. The CDR3 DNA follows: TGCGCCAGCAGCCAAGAGGGCAGGACGACCGGGGAGCTGTTTTTT. It is translated as CASSQEGRTTGELFF.

Details on this clonotype: A read error is possible here, since a much larger clone lies one base away. This chain links TRBV12-3 or TRBV12-4 with TRBJ1-1; unclear D gene. This CDR3 is 14 amino acids long. The ends were cut back, 3 bases at V and 4 bases at J, with 12 bases in the middle. The CDR3 bases are TGTGCCAGCAGTTTCTCCGGGGTTACCACTGAAGCTTTCTTT. Translated, it gives CASSFSGVTTEAFF.

Points on this clonotype: This may come from a read error, since a much larger clone is one base off. V and J are TRBV7-2 and TRBJ1-5; 7 nucleotides agree with TRBD1. The CDR3 contains 15 residues. Germline V gene data show CDR1 as SGHTA and CDR2 as FQGNSA. Here the CDR3 DNA reads TGTGCCGGCAGCGATACAGGGGTAAGGAATCAGCCCCAGCATTTT. Its protein is CAGSDTGVRNQPQHF.

The V gene is TRBV5-8, the J gene TRBJ2-7; 10 nucleotides align to TRBD2. Germline V gives CDR1 SGHTS, CDR2 YDEGEE. CDR3 length equals 16 residues. Trimming removed 3 bases from V and 2 bases from J; junction bases left unmatched: 8. CDR3: CASSSGSTSGTYEQYF. The CDR3 region has the DNA TGTGCCAGCAGCTCCGGTTCCACTAGCGGGACCTACGAGCAGTACTTC.

In its sample, this clonotype was seen many times. The chain carries TRBV20-1 and TRBJ2-7; 9 positions match TRBD2. CDR1 is DFQATT and CDR2 is SNEGSKA in the germline V gene (reference sequence). This CDR3 is built from 14 residues. V shed 5 bases, J shed 3 bases, and the junction held 8 bases outside the gene matches. Here the CDR3 reads CSAGRREGFYEQYF. The DNA of the CDR3 is TGCAGTGCTGGCCGGCGGGAGGGCTTCTACGAGCAGTACTTC.

The V and J genes are TRBV4-1 and TRBJ2-1, with a possible D match to TRBD2 (6 bases). The germline V gene has CDR1 MGHRA and CDR2 YSYEKL. Trimming stripped 0 bases from V and 3 bases from J, with 12 bases between. The CDR3 is 16 residues long. CDR3 loop: CASSQEGRGIYNEQFF. The CDR3, as DNA: TGCGCCAGCAGCCAAGAGGGCCGGGGGATCTACAATGAGCAGTTCTTC.

The V and J genes are TRBV6-2 or TRBV6-3 and TRBJ1-5; 7 bases match TRBD1. With V trimmed by 3 bases and J by 7 bases, 6 bases remained unmatched. The CDR3 loop spans 14 amino acids. The germline gives CDR1 MNHEY, CDR2 SVGEGT. CDR3 amino acids: CASSYGQGGQPQHF. The CDR3 DNA follows: TGTGCCAGCAGTTATGGGCAGGGGGGCCAGCCCCAGCATTTT.

This chain uses TRBV15 with TRBJ2-1; perhaps TRBD1 as D (6 bases). CDR1 LNHNV and CDR2 YYDKDF come from the germline V gene (reference sequence). The CDR3 has 17 amino acids. V was trimmed by 2 bases and J by 0 bases, leaving 14 bases between them. The CDR3 nucleotides are TGTGCCACCAGCAGACTACGACCAGGGGTCTCCTACAATGAGCAGTTCTTC. It encodes CATSRLRPGVSYNEQFF.

This clonotype was observed at least ten times. The genes are TRBV28 and TRBJ2-7; perhaps TRBD1 as D (6 bases). V lost 5 bases, J lost 6 bases, and 14 bases lay in between. Germline CDR1 reads MDHEN; CDR2 reads SYDVKM. The CDR3 is 13 residues long. The CDR3 DNA follows: TGTGCCAGCAGTCCCCAGGGGATGAGCGAGCAGTACTTC. This codes for CASSPQGMSEQYF.

This clonotype was seen ten or more times. V is TRBV28 and J is TRBJ2-7; 8 bases are a match to TRBD1. V was pared by 7 bases and J by 1 base, with 6 bases of the junction left unmatched. CDR3 length: 14 amino acids. Germline V gives CDR1 MDHEN, CDR2 SYDVKM. CDR3 in DNA: TGTGCCAGCACCCGGACAGGGTTGTCCTACGAGCAGTACTTC. As protein: CASTRTGLSYEQYF.